A selection of T cell receptor beta chains follows, all from one sample in a study of breast tumors, draining lymph nodes, adjacent tissues. TCRdb independently ran MiXCR on the multiplex PCR reads; one entry per CDR3 protein. The sample yields some 200,000 distinct CDR3 sequences, 31% seen once. The specimen sequenced was axillary lymph node tissue. Receptors were obtained from a female donor with breast cancer. Some clones in this sample may be carry-over from other donors' samples. Both conserved end residues are part of each CDR3. A D gene is named only where the DNA matches it firmly. Clone size is shown for a subset of rows, as once, few, many or a class of expanded clone.

TRBD1	TRBV20-1	few	TRBJ1-1	17	CSARDRSRTGGNTEAFF	TGCAGTGCTAGAGATAGGTCCCGGACAGGGGGAAACACTGAAGCTTTCTTT
-	TRBV28	-	TRBJ2-5	16	CATVGLGGRDQETQYF	TGTGCCACTGTGGGGCTCGGGGGCCGTGACCAAGAGACCCAGTACTTC
-	TRBV7-2	many	TRBJ2-7	14	CASSPRTTSYEQYF	TGTGCCAGCAGCCCCCGGACTACTAGCTACGAGCAGTACTTC
TRBD2	TRBV4-1	many	TRBJ2-7	14	CASSSSGGNYEQYF	TGCGCCAGCAGTTCTAGCGGGGGGAACTACGAGCAGTACTTC
-	TRBV6-1	once	TRBJ1-3	14	CASSYRDSGNTIYF	TGTGCCAGCAGTTACAGGGACTCTGGAAACACCATATATTTT
-	TRBV7-2	many	TRBJ1-6	15	CASSLQFSGRSPLHF	TGTGCCAGCAGCTTACAATTTTCGGGGCGTTCACCCCTCCACTTT
-	TRBV19	many	TRBJ2-1	16	CASSIDGASSYNEQFF	TGTGCCAGTAGTATAGATGGGGCCAGCTCCTACAATGAGCAGTTCTTC
TRBD2	TRBV5-1	-	TRBJ2-3	16	CAGSPVAGALADTQYF	TGCGCCGGCAGCCCCGTAGCGGGAGCCCTGGCAGATACGCAGTATTTT
-	TRBV2	many	TRBJ2-7	14	CASTSSFTSRKGYF	TGTGCCAGCACCTCGAGCTTTACCTCTCGAAAGGGGTACTTC
TRBD1	TRBV19	many	TRBJ1-5	14	CASTGRQGNQPQHF	TGTGCCAGTACGGGGCGACAGGGGAATCAGCCCCAGCATTTT
TRBD2	TRBV11-2	-	TRBJ2-1	12	CASGPSWGGGFF	TGTGCCAGCGGCCCCTCCTGGGGGGGTGGGTTCTTC
-	TRBV18	many	TRBJ1-5	16	CASSPGGRGGNQPQHF	TGTGCCAGCTCACCGGGGGGGCGCGGGGGCAATCAGCCCCAGCATTTT
TRBD2	TRBV2	many	TRBJ2-1	15	CASSTSGRAGNEQFF	TGTGCCAGCAGTACCTCAGGGAGGGCGGGCAATGAGCAGTTCTTC
TRBD2	TRBV7-8	many	TRBJ2-1	15	CASSSLAGDHNEQFF	TGTGCCAGCAGCTCGCTAGCGGGAGATCACAATGAGCAGTTCTTC
-	TRBV4-1	many	TRBJ2-7	17	CASSQVFGPLSSYEQYF	TGCGCCAGCAGCCAAGTATTTGGACCCCTTAGCTCCTACGAGCAGTACTTC
-	TRBV30	-	TRBJ1-1	10	CAGNRAQAFF	TGTGCCGGAAACAGGGCCCAAGCTTTCTTT
-	TRBV25-1	-	TRBJ2-2	16	CASSASTKGGSGELFF	TGTGCCAGCAGTGCTAGCACAAAAGGGGGGTCCGGGGAGCTGTTTTTT
-	TRBV28	-	TRBJ1-2	13	CASRSLSVGGYTF	TGTGCCAGCAGGAGCCTCTCGGTGGGTGGCTACACCTTC
-	TRBV20-1	many	TRBJ1-5	13	CSAREGSNQPQHF	TGCAGTGCCCGAGAGGGCAGCAATCAGCCCCAGCATTTT
TRBD1	TRBV4-1	many	TRBJ1-6	16	CASSGRGATQNSPLHF	TGCGCCAGCAGCGGCAGGGGGGCAACCCAAAATTCACCCCTCCACTTT
TRBD1	TRBV5-6	-	TRBJ1-2	14	CASSVPGQGAGYTF	TGTGCCAGCAGCGTACCGGGACAGGGGGCAGGCTACACCTTC
TRBD1	TRBV19	-	TRBJ1-6	16	CASSSAGQAPNSPLHF	TGTGCCAGTAGTTCCGCGGGACAGGCCCCAAATTCACCCCTCCACTTT
-	TRBV7-3	-	TRBJ1-5	16	CASSLIAGGSNQPQHF	TGTGCCAGCAGTCTAATAGCGGGAGGGAGCAATCAGCCCCAGCATTTT
-	TRBV6-4	many	TRBJ1-2	14	CASVRPGSSYGYTF	TGTGCCAGTGTACGGCCCGGGTCTAGCTATGGCTACACCTTC
-	TRBV7-3	-	TRBJ2-3	14	CASSLAGATDAQYF	TGTGCCAGCAGCTTGGCGGGGGCCACAGACGCGCAGTATTTT
TRBD1	TRBV20-1	many	TRBJ2-5	15	CSATMMTGSSWTQYF	TGCAGTGCTACGATGATGACAGGGTCTTCATGGACCCAGTACTTC
-	TRBV19	many	TRBJ1-3	15	CASTFDRLAGNTIYF	TGTGCCAGTACCTTCGACAGGCTCGCTGGAAACACCATATATTTT
-	TRBV12-3/TRBV12-4	-	TRBJ2-3	13	CASSCGGDGTQYF	TGTGCCAGCAGCTGCGGAGGTGATGGTACGCAGTATTTT
TRBD2	TRBV2	-	TRBJ2-1	15	CASSVLAGGDNEQFF	TGTGCCAGCAGTGTTCTAGCGGGAGGGGACAATGAGCAGTTCTTC
-	TRBV5-1	many	TRBJ2-2	16	CASSSQGTPNTGELFF	TGCGCCAGCAGCTCCCAAGGCACCCCGAACACCGGGGAGCTGTTTTTT
TRBD1	TRBV19	many	TRBJ2-7	15	CASSDPGTGLYEQYF	TGTGCCAGTAGTGACCCTGGGACAGGGCTGTACGAGCAGTACTTC
-	TRBV3-1	few	TRBJ2-1	16	CASGEGGGKNNNEQFF	TGTGCCAGCGGGGAAGGGGGGGGGAAAAACAACAATGAGCAGTTCTTC
-	TRBV6-1	-	TRBJ2-7	13	CAASHWSLYEQYF	TGTGCCGCGTCGCACTGGAGCCTCTACGAGCAGTACTTC
TRBD1	TRBV12-3/TRBV12-4	-	TRBJ2-1	15	CASGSGTGGYNEQFF	TGTGCCAGCGGATCCGGGACAGGGGGATACAATGAGCAGTTCTTC
TRBD2	TRBV7-9	many	TRBJ2-4	16	CASSPLAGEFKNIQYF	TGTGCCAGCAGCCCCCTCGCGGGGGAATTTAAAAACATTCAGTACTTC
-	TRBV19	many	TRBJ2-1	14	CASSIGAGPNEQFF	TGTGCCAGTAGTATTGGGGCAGGCCCCAATGAGCAGTTCTTC
TRBD1	TRBV5-4	many	TRBJ2-2	15	CASTRTGWSTGELFF	TGTGCCAGCACCCGGACAGGGTGGAGCACCGGGGAGCTGTTTTTT
-	TRBV20-1	-	TRBJ2-7	12	CSATTGSYEQYF	TGCAGTGCCACCACCGGGTCCTACGAGCAGTACTTC
TRBD1	TRBV19	once	TRBJ1-6	17	CASSIGGRRQGSSPLHF	TGTGCCAGTAGTATAGGTGGCAGGAGACAGGGGAGTTCACCCCTCCACTTT
TRBD1	TRBV18	few	TRBJ2-5	14	CASSPLEGQDLQYF	TGTGCCAGCTCACCTTTAGAGGGACAGGACCTCCAGTACTTC
TRBD2	TRBV2	many	TRBJ2-3	14	CASKVAGATDTQYF	TGTGCCAGCAAGGTAGCGGGAGCCACAGATACGCAGTATTTT
-	TRBV2	-	TRBJ2-5	12	CAGSVGSRTQYF	TGTGCCGGCAGTGTAGGGAGTAGGACCCAGTACTTC
-	TRBV7-6	-	TRBJ2-2	15	CAGSLDLGRAGELLF	TGTGCCGGCAGCTTAGACCTTGGCAGGGCCGGGGAGCTGCTTTTT
TRBD2	TRBV2	-	TRBJ2-3	14	CASGGGGLASTQYF	TGTGCCAGCGGTGGGGGGGGGTTGGCCTCTACGCAGTATTTT
-	TRBV4-2	many	TRBJ2-6	17	CASSQDFQSSGANVLTF	TGTGCCAGCAGCCAAGATTTCCAGAGCTCTGGGGCCAACGTCCTGACTTTC
-	TRBV7-2	-	TRBJ2-3	15	CASSLKGGCTDTQYF	TGTGCCAGCAGCCTCAAGGGCGGGTGCACAGATACGCAGTATTTT
-	TRBV2	many	TRBJ2-7	15	CASSTQRGGGYEQYF	TGTGCCAGCAGTACCCAAAGGGGGGGGGGCTACGAGCAGTACTTC
-	TRBV6-2/TRBV6-3	few	TRBJ1-1	15	CASSYGRYHPARAFF	TGTGCCAGCAGTTACGGTAGATACCATCCGGCTCGCGCTTTCTTT
-	TRBV13	-	TRBJ1-6	15	CASSSRAESNSPLHF	TGTGCCAGCAGCTCACGTGCGGAGTCGAATTCACCCCTCCACTTT
-	TRBV12-3/TRBV12-4	-	TRBJ1-5	16	CASSRMTEFVNQPQHF	TGTGCCAGCAGTCGCATGACAGAGTTTGTCAATCAGCCCCAGCATTTT
-	TRBV5-1	many	TRBJ1-4	15	CASSLGRAGYEKLFF	TGCGCCAGCAGCTTGGGCAGGGCCGGATATGAAAAACTGTTTTTT
TRBD1	TRBV7-8	many	TRBJ2-2	15	CASSLDRGNTGELFF	TGTGCCAGCAGCTTAGACAGGGGGAACACCGGGGAGCTGTTTTTT